The TCR beta chain under discussion was sequenced for a study of T cells in Graves' hyperthyroidism and ophthalmopathy. What was amplified from RNA transcripts were TCR beta CDR3 regions. The TCR CDR3 first-round RT-PCR relied on the HTBI primer set. TCRdb called the multiplex PCR reads again in MiXCR, with one record for every CDR3 protein. The sample carries around 600,000 distinct CDR3 sequences, roughly 15% recorded once. This clonotype was detected ten times or more. Any patient presenting with uncontrolled infection, other autoimmune disease, pregnancy or lactation was left out. Extraction of PBMCs used about 9.2 ml of fresh peripheral blood. This CDR3 is 14 amino acids long. V gave up 7 bases and J gave up 4 bases; unmatched junction bases: 9. The germline gives CDR1 SGHRS, CDR2 YFSETQ.

The chain uses TRBV5-1 and TRBJ2-3, with 7 bases aligning to TRBD2. The clonotype originates from a woman aged 50 to 60 with Graves' ophthalmopathy. What was sequenced was blood. CDR3 DNA sequence: TGCGCCAGCCAGCCTACAGCGGGACCAGATACGCAGTATTTT. Amino acid sequence: CASQPTAGPDTQYF.